One and the same sample provided the 26 T cell receptor beta chains below, sequenced in a study of T cell changes during pregnancy in multiple sclerosis. Measured with immunoSEQ multiplex PCR; TCRdb has only the in-frame clones, and not every one. The sample carries almost 65,000 clones, about 92% recorded once. The sequences come from peripheral blood, collected in the first trimester of pregnancy. The receptor source for this set is a female donor with multiple sclerosis, enrolled in a pregnancy study.

The chain combines TRBV7-2 with TRBJ2-3; perhaps TRBD2 as D (5 bases). The germline gives CDR1 SGHTA, CDR2 FQGNSA. The V and J ends lost 2 bases and 3 bases respectively, with 9 bases between them. This CDR3 comprises 14 residues. CDR3 DNA sequence: TGTGCCAGCAGCTTATCCAGCGGAACAGATACGCAGTATTTT. Its protein is CASSLSSGTDTQYF.

The V gene is TRBV19, the J gene TRBJ1-3; a weak D match, TRBD1 (5 bases). V lost 6 bases and J 1 base, leaving 13 bases between the germline ends. From germline, CDR1 is LNHDA and CDR2 SQIVND (reference sequence). The CDR3 has 15 amino acids. The CDR3 is CASSLSAGSGNTIYF. DNA of the CDR3: TGTGCCAGTAGCCTCTCAGCAGGGTCTGGAAACACCATATATTTT. Full variable domain (missing parts from reference TRBV19 and TRBJ1-3): DGGITQSPKYLFRKEGQNVTLSCEQNLNHDAMYWYRQDPGQGLRLIYYSQIVNDFQKGDIAEGYSVSREKKESFPLTVTSAQKNPTAFYLCASSLSAGSGNTIYFGEGSWLTVV.

The genes are TRBV5-4 and TRBJ2-5; 13 positions match TRBD2. The junction had 4 bases not matched to a gene; V was cut back by 4 bases and J by 7 bases. CDR3 length equals 14 residues. Germline-derived CDR1 and CDR2 are SGHNT and YYREEE (reference sequence). Here the CDR3 reads CASSPRLAGGTQYF. The CDR3 region has the DNA TGTGCCAGCAGCCCCCGACTAGCGGGAGGGACCCAGTACTTC.

The chain couples TRBV9 to TRBJ2-1; D is unclear. Germline-derived CDR1 and CDR2 are SGDLS and YYNGEE. There are 14 residues in the CDR3. The V end lost 0 bases, the J end lost 4 bases, and 8 bases lay between the germline ends. The CDR3 DNA follows: TGTGCCAGCAGCGTAGGAGGTCTTTACAATGAGCAGTTCTTC. This encodes CASSVGGLYNEQFF.

This chain joins TRBV10-3 and TRBJ2-7; TRBD1 agrees at 11 bases. CDR3 length: 19 residues. Germline trimming cut 2 bases from V and 4 bases from J; bases unmatched to any gene: 16. The germline V gene encodes CDR1 ENHRY and CDR2 SYGVKD. The CDR3 reads CAISEPDRGRAGVSYEQYF. CDR3 bases: TGTGCCATCAGTGAGCCGGACAGGGGGCGAGCGGGAGTGTCTTACGAGCAGTACTTC.

The chain couples TRBV5-4 to TRBJ1-1; TRBD1 agrees at 7 bases. Trimming at V came to 2 bases and at J to 0 bases, leaving 4 bases not matched to a gene. The CDR3 is 15 amino acids. Germline-derived CDR1 and CDR2 are SGHNT and YYREEE (reference sequence). The CDR3: CASSFPGQMNTEAFF. The DNA for the CDR3 is TGTGCCAGCAGCTTTCCGGGACAGATGAACACTGAAGCTTTCTTT.

This chain connects TRBV5-4 to TRBJ2-7; TRBD2 matches at 8 bases. Germline V gene sequence: CDR1 SGHNT, CDR2 YYREEE (reference sequence). This CDR3 spans 14 amino acids. The J segment lost 6 bases and the V segment lost 0 bases, leaving 5 bases of the junction unmatched. The CDR3 loop reads CASSLAGGASEQYF. For the CDR3, the DNA is TGTGCCAGCAGCTTGGCCGGGGGGGCCTCCGAGCAGTACTTC.

The chain links TRBV27 to TRBJ1-2; 7 nucleotides line up with TRBD1. Per the germline V gene, CDR1 is MNHEY and CDR2 is SMNVEV (reference sequence). This CDR3 contains 13 residues. Trimming cost V 3 bases and J 9 bases; bases outside gene matches: 7. DNA of the CDR3: TGTGCCAGCAGTTTTAGTACAGGGGTCAGCTACACCTTC. Translation gives CASSFSTGVSYTF.

The chain has TRBV6-6 and TRBJ2-7, with 7 positions matching TRBD2. Losses at the gene ends were 5 bases for V and 6 bases for J; bases not matched to a gene: 13. Looked up from germline, CDR1 is MNHNY and CDR2 is SVGAGI (reference sequence). The CDR3 has 15 residues. Here the CDR3 DNA reads TGTGCCAGCAGTAATCAAATAGCGGGCTCATCCGAGCAGTACTTC. It encodes CASSNQIAGSSEQYF.

The chain has TRBV15 and TRBJ2-7, with 8 bases matching TRBD2. The junction had 5 bases not matched to a gene; V was cut back by 1 base and J by 3 bases. The CDR3 extends over 15 amino acids. Germline V gene sequence: CDR1 LNHNV, CDR2 YYDKDF (reference sequence). The CDR3 nucleotides are TGTGCCACCAGCAGAGTTGCGGGAGGTGTCTACGAGCAGTACTTC. This translates into CATSRVAGGVYEQYF.

This clone occurred once. The genes are TRBV7-2 and TRBJ2-1; 11 bases map to TRBD2. The CDR3 extends over 15 amino acids. V lost 0 bases and J lost 8; bases outside the gene matches: 3. CDR1 is SGHTA, CDR2 FQGNSA, per germline. The chain's CDR3 is CASSLALAGGHEQFF. The DNA for the CDR3 is TGTGCCAGCAGCTTAGCGCTAGCGGGAGGACATGAGCAGTTCTTC. Combining the CDR3 with reference TRBV7-2 and TRBJ2-1 gives the whole variable domain GAGVSQSPSNKVTEKGKDVELRCDPISGHTALYWYRQSLGQGLEFLIYFQGNSAPDKSGLPSDRFSAERTGGSVSTLTIQRTQQEDSAVYLCASSLALAGGHEQFFGPGTRLTVL.

The chain combines TRBV7-9 with TRBJ2-5, with TRBD1 matching over 9 bases. The J call may not be correct, given that the DNA end is closer to TRBJ2-7. This CDR3 is 14 amino acids long. The germline CDR1 and CDR2 sequences are SEHNR and FQNEAQ (reference sequence). The CDR3 DNA follows: TGTGCCAGCAGCTCCCGGGACAGGGTGTACGAGCAGTACTTC. It encodes CASSSRDRVYEQYF.

J is TRBJ1-1 and V is TRBV7-9, with a possible D match to TRBD1 (6 bases). Germline lookup yields CDR1 SEHNR and CDR2 FQNEAQ (reference sequence). CDR3 length: 14 residues. The V end lost 2 bases, the J end lost 1 base, and 8 bases lay between the germline ends. The CDR3 here is CASSLWTENTEAFF. The CDR3 DNA reads TGTGCCAGCAGCTTATGGACAGAGAACACTGAAGCTTTCTTT.

The V and J genes are TRBV5-1 and TRBJ2-2, with D perhaps TRBD1 (6 bases). This CDR3 region has 13 residues. Trimming took 4 bases from V and 5 from J, leaving 9 bases between them. Germline CDR1 SGHRS, CDR2 YFSETQ. This chain's CDR3 is CASSLTGTGELFF. The CDR3 DNA sequence: TGCGCCAGCAGCCTTACAGGGACCGGGGAGCTGTTTTTT. Complete variable domain (other parts from reference TRBV5-1 and TRBJ2-2): KAGVTQTPRYLIKTRGQQVTLSCSPISGHRSVSWYQQTPGQGLQFLFEYFSETQRNKGNFPGRFSGRQFSNSRSEMNVSTLELGDSALYLCASSLTGTGELFFGEGSRLTVL.

This chain joins TRBV2 and TRBJ2-3; tentatively, D is TRBD1 (5 bases). V was cut by 4 bases and J by 3 bases, with 11 bases left in between. This CDR3 is 14 amino acids long. Germline values: CDR1 SNHLY, CDR2 FYNNEI. The CDR3 nucleotides read TGTGCCAGCAGTGCCCAGGGATTAACAGATACGCAGTATTTT. Translating it yields CASSAQGLTDTQYF.

The J gene is TRBJ2-7, the V gene TRBV4-3; D may be TRBD2 (6 bases). Trimming stripped 0 bases from V and 4 bases from J, with 13 bases between. Per germline, CDR1 LGHNA and CDR2 YSLEER. The CDR3 sequence is 15 residues long. This CDR3 reads CASSQDHFGGYEQYF. CDR3 nucleotide sequence: TGCGCCAGCAGCCAAGATCACTTCGGAGGGTACGAGCAGTACTTC.

The chain links TRBV6-5 to TRBJ2-1; D is unresolved. CDR3 length: 14 amino acids. The ends were cut back, 6 bases at V and 7 bases at J, with 16 bases in the middle. Per germline, CDR1 MNHEY and CDR2 SVGAGI. The CDR3 nucleotides read TGTGCCAGCAGCCTCTTGGGCAGGTTGAATGAGCAGTTCTTC. This codes for CASSLLGRLNEQFF.

J is TRBJ2-7 and V is TRBV28; 9 bases map to TRBD2. CDR1 and CDR2 (germline): MDHEN, SYDVKM. The CDR3 extends over 15 amino acids. V lost 2 bases, J lost 2 bases, and 4 bases stayed unmatched. The CDR3 loop is CASSLQREATYEQYF. The CDR3 DNA sequence: TGTGCCAGCAGTTTACAGCGGGAGGCTACCTACGAGCAGTACTTC.

V is TRBV27 and J is TRBJ2-7; 7 nucleotides agree with TRBD1. Germline loops: CDR1 MNHEY, CDR2 SMNVEV (reference sequence). V lost 5 bases to trimming and J lost 3 bases; unmatched junction nucleotides: 10. The CDR3 length is 15 residues. The CDR3 here is CASSEIDRARYEQYF. CDR3 DNA sequence: TGTGCCAGCAGTGAGATCGACAGGGCGCGCTACGAGCAGTACTTC.

This clone has a single count. The V call is TRBV2, the J call TRBJ2-1; 7 bases map to TRBD1. CDR1 and CDR2 (germline): SNHLY, FYNNEI. The CDR3 spans 15 residues. J gave up 3 bases and V 6 bases, and 8 bases lay outside the gene matches. The CDR3 DNA sequence: TGTGCCAGCAGCGCGACCGGGACAGTCTACAATGAGCAGTTCTTC. Amino acids: CASSATGTVYNEQFF.

The sample holds one count of this clone. V is TRBV9 and J is TRBJ2-2; 10 nucleotides align to TRBD2. Trimming removed 8 bases from V and 6 bases from J; junction bases left unmatched: 7. This CDR3 spans 14 amino acids. The germline V gene has CDR1 SGDLS and CDR2 YYNGEE. CDR3 sequence reads: CASGAGGPAGELFF. In DNA, the CDR3 is TGTGCCAGTGGAGCGGGAGGGCCGGCCGGGGAGCTGTTTTTT. Together with reference TRBV9 and TRBJ2-2, the CDR3 gives the full variable domain: DSGVTQTPKHLITATGQRVTLRCSPRSGDLSVYWYQQSLDQGLQFLIQYYNGEERAKGNILERFSAQQFPDLHSELNLSSLELGDSALYFCASGAGGPAGELFFGEGSRLTVL.

The rearrangement joins TRBV14 to TRBJ2-1; 8 nucleotides match TRBD2. There are 18 residues in the CDR3. CDR1 and CDR2 from the germline V gene are SGHDN and FVKESK. Trimming cost V 6 bases and J 3 bases; bases outside gene matches: 16. Written as DNA, the CDR3 is TGTGCCAGCAGTAGGCTCGGGCGGGAGGATCTGCTCTACAATGAGCAGTTCTTC. This sequence encodes CASSRLGREDLLYNEQFF.

This chain uses TRBV16 with TRBJ1-1, with TRBD1 matching over 8 bases. V shed 4 bases and J 1 base; nucleotides not matched to a gene: 11. Per germline, CDR1 KGHSY and CDR2 FQNENV. The CDR3 totals 17 residues. CDR3 residues: CASSPLGTGFGNTEAFF. CDR3 nucleotide sequence: TGTGCCAGCAGCCCCCTCGGGACAGGCTTTGGGAACACTGAAGCTTTCTTT.

The genes are TRBV6-4 and TRBJ2-1; D remains ambiguous. CDR1 and CDR2 from the germline V gene are MRHNA and SNTAGT. The V end lost 2 bases, the J end lost 0 bases, and 8 bases lay between the germline ends. This CDR3 comprises 15 residues. CDR3 loop: CASSDTESSYNEQFF. The DNA of the CDR3 is TGTGCCAGCAGTGACACAGAAAGCTCCTACAATGAGCAGTTCTTC.

The V gene is TRBV4-3, the J gene TRBJ2-1, with a tentative D call TRBD1 (5 bases). Trimming pared 1 base from V and 5 bases from J, leaving 15 bases between. Germline V CDR1 and CDR2: LGHNA, YSLEER. This CDR3 region has 16 residues. CDR3 amino acids: CASSQAPRVGNNEQFF. The CDR3 DNA follows: TGCGCCAGCAGCCAAGCCCCCAGGGTGGGGAACAATGAGCAGTTCTTC.

The J gene is TRBJ1-2, the V gene TRBV5-4; 7 bases fit TRBD1. J was trimmed by 4 bases and V by 4 bases; bases with no gene match: 4. Germline V lookup: CDR1 SGHNT, CDR2 YYREEE (reference sequence). The CDR3 runs to 13 residues. The CDR3: CASSLTGTYGYTF. The CDR3, as DNA: TGTGCCAGCAGCCTGACAGGGACCTATGGCTACACCTTC.